The subject of this entry is one TCR beta chain. This entry belongs to a study of control samples from healthy donors and cancer patients. The repertoire was sequenced with immunoSEQ multiplex PCR; TCRdb's copy has only in-frame clones and lacks some. This table has 35,000 to 50,000 clones, around 78% appearing once. V gave up 6 bases and J gave up 5 bases, with 13 bases separating them. CDR1 and CDR2 (germline): MGHRA, YSYEKL. The CDR3 sequence is 13 residues long. The source material was blood. The chain couples TRBV4-1 to TRBJ1-1; perhaps TRBD1 as D (6 bases). This receptor was obtained from a man between 60 and 70 years old in good health. CDR3 loop: CASRGGPRTEAFF. CDR3 sequence (DNA): TGCGCCAGCAGGGGGGGGCCTAGGACTGAAGCTTTCTTT.